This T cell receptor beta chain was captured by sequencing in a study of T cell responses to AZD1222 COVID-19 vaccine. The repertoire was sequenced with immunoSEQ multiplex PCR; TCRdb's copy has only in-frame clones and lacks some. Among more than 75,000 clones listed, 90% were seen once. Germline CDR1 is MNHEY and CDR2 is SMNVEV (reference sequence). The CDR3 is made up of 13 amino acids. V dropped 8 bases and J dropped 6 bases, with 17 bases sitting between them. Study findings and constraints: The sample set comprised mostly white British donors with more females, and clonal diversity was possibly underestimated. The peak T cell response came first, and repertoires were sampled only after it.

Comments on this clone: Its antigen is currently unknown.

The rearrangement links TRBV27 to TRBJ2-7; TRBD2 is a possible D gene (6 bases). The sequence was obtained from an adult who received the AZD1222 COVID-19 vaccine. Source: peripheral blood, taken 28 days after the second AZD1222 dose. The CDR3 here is CASGKWEDLEQYF. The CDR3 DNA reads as TGTGCCAGCGGCAAATGGGAGGATCTCGAGCAGTACTTC.